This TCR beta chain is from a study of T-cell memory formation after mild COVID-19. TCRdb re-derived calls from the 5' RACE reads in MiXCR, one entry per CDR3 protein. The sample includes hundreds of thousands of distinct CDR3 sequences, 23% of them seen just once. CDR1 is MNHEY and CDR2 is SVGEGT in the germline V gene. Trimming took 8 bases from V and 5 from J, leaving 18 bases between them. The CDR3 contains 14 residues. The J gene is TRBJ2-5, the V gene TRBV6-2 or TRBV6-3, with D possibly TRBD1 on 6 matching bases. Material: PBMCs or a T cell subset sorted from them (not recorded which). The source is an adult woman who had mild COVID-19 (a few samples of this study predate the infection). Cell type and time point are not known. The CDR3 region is CASGIAGARETQYF. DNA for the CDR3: TGTGCCAGCGGAATAGCAGGGGCTAGGGAGACCCAGTACTTC.